This section outlines one T cell receptor (beta chain) sequence together with its context. Other nucleotide sequences from this sample produce the same CDR3. The sample originates from a study of blood T cell repertoires in COVID-19. Study information: From the United States, Italy and Spain came samples of acute and convalescent COVID-19.

CDR1 and CDR2 (germline): KGHSH, LQKENI. This CDR3 has 14 residues. Trimming at V came to 3 bases and at J to 4 bases, leaving 5 bases not matched to a gene. Original methodology: From reference gene primer amplification, estimates of nucleated cell counts were derived. Some clones are missing from TCRdb's copy, which holds only in-frame ones; the method was immunoSEQ multiplex PCR. The DNA gave D and trimming, while V, J and clone size come from that table. The table includes about 110,000 clones, 80% to 90% detected once. V gene TRBV18 combines with J gene TRBJ2-7; 8 bases map to TRBD1. Source material: peripheral blood. The TCR comes from a human donor in a cohort sampled during active COVID-19. The CDR3 DNA reads as TGTGCCAGCTCACCCGGGACAGGCGGATACGAGCAGTACTTC. It yields the protein CASSPGTGGYEQYF. Full variable domain (remainder filled in from reference TRBV18 and TRBJ2-7): NAGVMQNPRHLVRRRGQEARLRCSPMKGHSHVYWYRQLPEEGLKFMVYLQKENIIDESGMPKERFSAEFPKEGPSILRIQQVVRGDSAAYFCASSPGTGGYEQYFGPGTRLTVT.